Presented here are 26 T cell receptor beta chains from one specimen sequenced in a study of response to subunit inactivated influenza vaccine (dated 2018 in TCRdb). To prepare the library, RT-PCR was applied. The sequencer was an Illumina HiSeq 2500. TCRdb ran its own pipeline on the public reads, namely fastp trimming at Q25 and MiXCR clone calling, and kept in-frame beta chains. Rows are unified per CDR3 protein, each entry keeping the most common DNA and genes. A total of hundreds of thousands of distinct CDR3 sequences appear in this sample, approximately 17% of them only once. The top ten hold 11% of the sample. The sample was PBMCs from blood, taken 5 days after vaccination. The receptors here all came from a man aged 45-65 years who received an inactivated influenza vaccine. Donor details come from another sample of the same person, matched by shared clones.

The chain joins TRBV27 to TRBJ2-7; possibly TRBD1 for D (5 bases). Trimming removed 6 bases from V and 3 bases from J, with 12 bases in between. The CDR3 runs 13 residues. Germline V gives CDR1 MNHEY, CDR2 SMNVEV (reference sequence). In DNA form, the CDR3 reads TGTGCCAGCAGCTACTCCGGACACTACGAGCAGTACTTC. Amino acids: CASSYSGHYEQYF.

This clonotype has only a few counts. As DNA, the CDR3 is TGTGCCAGCAGTTACGGGCGGGAGTACCTTGAGCAGTTCTTC. It encodes CASSYGREYLEQFF. V usage is TRBV6-5 and J usage is TRBJ2-1; 7 bases fit TRBD2. The CDR3 runs 14 residues. The germline CDR1 and CDR2 sequences are MNHEY and SVGAGI. Trimming removed 2 bases from V and 9 bases from J; junction bases left unmatched: 7.

The chain combines TRBV6-2 or TRBV6-3 with TRBJ2-1; tentative D call: TRBD2 (6 bases). V gave up 0 bases and J gave up 4 bases, with 10 bases separating them. The CDR3 is made up of 15 amino acids. Germline CDR1 MNHEY, CDR2 SVGEGT. The CDR3 coding sequence is TGTGCCAGCAGTTACTCAGGGGACTTTTACAATGAGCAGTTCTTC. As protein: CASSYSGDFYNEQFF.

The chain joins TRBV20-1 to TRBJ2-7; D unresolved. V was shortened by 3 bases and J by 5 bases, with 11 bases between the two germline ends. The germline CDR1 and CDR2 sequences are DFQATT and SNEGSKA (reference sequence). CDR3 length: 12 residues. This chain's CDR3 is CSASPGGNEQYF. CDR3 nucleotide sequence: TGCAGTGCTAGTCCGGGTGGGAACGAGCAGTACTTC.

This clonotype was counted a few times. The chain links TRBV5-4 to TRBJ1-1, with 8 bases identical to TRBD1. The CDR3 extends over 15 amino acids. V lost 3 bases and J lost 1; bases outside the gene matches: 5. Germline V lookup: CDR1 SGHNT, CDR2 YYREEE (reference sequence). This CDR3 reads CASSWQGARNTEAFF. The CDR3 nucleotides are TGTGCCAGCAGCTGGCAGGGGGCGCGGAACACTGAAGCTTTCTTT.

This chain joins TRBV7-2 and TRBJ1-2; TRBD1 aligns across 12 bases. The CDR3 contains 17 residues. The trim removed 1 base at V and 4 bases at J, leaving 7 bases unmatched. Looked up from germline, CDR1 is SGHTA and CDR2 is FQGNSA. CDR3: CASSLVWGQGASYGYTF. CDR3 bases: TGTGCCAGCAGCTTAGTTTGGGGACAGGGGGCCAGCTATGGCTACACCTTC.

The chain joins TRBV10-3 to TRBJ2-2; weak D call: TRBD2 (6 bases). Trimming shortened V by 0 bases and J by 0 bases, and 11 bases separated the two germline ends. CDR3 size: 17 residues. The V gene's germline CDR1 is ENHRY and CDR2 SYGVKD. CDR3 sequence: CAISESVLATNTGELFF. The DNA for the CDR3 is TGTGCCATCAGTGAGTCCGTCCTAGCGACGAACACCGGGGAGCTGTTTTTT.

The chain couples TRBV4-2 to TRBJ2-1; D is perhaps TRBD1 or TRBD2 (5 bases each). The CDR3 has 13 amino acids. Germline V gene lookup returns CDR1 LGHNA and CDR2 YNFKEQ. V lost 5 bases to trimming and J lost 4 bases, with 9 bases between them. CDR3 protein: CASSKGPYNEQFF. CDR3 in DNA: TGTGCCAGCAGCAAGGGACCTTACAATGAGCAGTTCTTC.

This rearrangement joins TRBV7-9 to TRBJ2-7; maybe TRBD1 (6 bases). The CDR3 is 12 amino acids. With 5 bases removed from V and 10 bases from J, the gap between germline ends came to 15 bases. Germline V lookup: CDR1 SEHNR, CDR2 FQNEAQ (reference sequence). The CDR3, as DNA: TGTGCCAGCAGCCAGCTACAGGGCTCACAGTACTTC. Amino acid sequence: CASSQLQGSQYF.

This clonotype has more than one count but fewer than ten. The chain carries TRBV11-2 and TRBJ1-1, with D possibly being TRBD1 (5 bases). The CDR3 runs 14 residues. The germline CDR1 and CDR2 sequences are SGHAT and FQNNGV. The germline V and J ends were trimmed by 2 bases and 3 bases, with 10 bases remaining between them. The CDR3 coding sequence is TGTGCCAGCAGCTTATTGGAGGGGTACACTGAAGCTTTCTTT. Amino acids: CASSLLEGYTEAFF.

The chain combines TRBV5-1 with TRBJ2-2; TRBD2 aligns across 11 bases. V was pared by 5 bases and J by 5 bases, with 8 bases of the junction left unmatched. CDR1 and CDR2 from the germline V gene are SGHRS and YFSETQ. The CDR3 is made up of 16 amino acids. DNA for the CDR3: TGCGCCAGCAGACCCCTAGCGGGAGGTCGAACCGGGGAGCTGTTTTTT. Its protein product is CASRPLAGGRTGELFF.

This clonotype was counted only a few times. V and J are TRBV3-1 and TRBJ2-1; TRBD1 might be the D (5 bases). Trimming pared 0 bases from V and 9 bases from J, leaving 18 bases between. In germline, CDR1 is LGHDT, CDR2 YNNKEL (reference sequence). The CDR3 length is 16 residues. The CDR3, as DNA: TGTGCCAGCAGCCAAGAGGGCCTTCCCAAGGGGATTGAGCAGTTCTTC. Residues: CASSQEGLPKGIEQFF.

This chain links TRBV15 with TRBJ2-7, with D possibly being TRBD1 (6 bases). This CDR3 has 14 amino acids. V lost 1 base and J 6 bases, leaving 13 bases between the germline ends. Germline V gene sequence: CDR1 LNHNV, CDR2 YYDKDF (reference sequence). CDR3 nucleotide sequence: TGTGCCACCAGCAGAGTAACAGGGTCGGTCGAGCAGTACTTC. Amino acids: CATSRVTGSVEQYF.

Here the CDR3 DNA reads TGTGCCAGCAGTTACTTTTCTAGCGGTCAAGAGACCCAGTACTTC. Its translation is CASSYFSSGQETQYF. The chain links TRBV6-5 to TRBJ2-5, with 7 bases aligning to TRBD2. CDR1 is MNHEY and CDR2 is SVGAGI in the germline V gene. The CDR3 contains 15 residues. Trimming cost V 1 base and J 2 bases; bases outside gene matches: 4.

This clonotype was seen more than once but under ten times. CDR3 sequence: CASSRRLWRGETQYF. CDR3 bases: TGTGCCAGCAGTCGTCGACTTTGGCGGGGAGAGACCCAGTACTTC. The rearrangement links TRBV6-2 or TRBV6-3 to TRBJ2-5; a weak D match, TRBD2 (6 bases). This CDR3 is built from 15 residues. Germline CDR1 MNHEY, CDR2 SVGEGT. V was shortened by 5 bases and J by 4 bases, with 17 bases between the two germline ends.

This clonotype came up a few times. The chain combines TRBV12-3 or TRBV12-4 with TRBJ1-5; the match to TRBD1 covers 7 bases. V shed 1 base and J 3 bases; nucleotides not matched to a gene: 6. The CDR3 is made up of 16 amino acids. The CDR3 nucleotides read TGTGCCAGCAGTTTAGGTTGGACAGGCCCCAATCAGCCCCAGCATTTT. It translates to CASSLGWTGPNQPQHF.

This clonotype came up many times. V and J are TRBV4-1 and TRBJ2-3; either TRBD1 or TRBD2 may supply D (5 bases each). The CDR3 runs to 14 residues. Per germline, CDR1 MGHRA and CDR2 YSYEKL. V was clipped by 4 bases and J by 3 bases, with 11 bases between them. The CDR3: CASSPGQPTDTQYF. The CDR3 DNA reads TGCGCCAGCAGCCCGGGGCAGCCAACAGATACGCAGTATTTT.

This clonotype was observed a few times. The gene calls are TRBV20-1 and TRBJ2-1; 9 positions match TRBD2. V trimming: 0 bases; J trimming: 4 bases; junction bases outside the gene matches: 4. CDR1 and CDR2 from the germline V gene are DFQATT and SNEGSKA (reference sequence). This CDR3 is 15 amino acids long. The CDR3 DNA reads TGCAGTGCTAGAGATGTGGCGGGGGGGTACAATGAGCAGTTCTTC. This translates into CSARDVAGGYNEQFF.

This clonotype was counted a few times. The chain combines TRBV15 with TRBJ2-7; 7 positions match TRBD2. The ends lost 1 base at V and 1 base at J; junction bases unmatched: 4. The CDR3 extends over 15 amino acids. From germline, CDR1 is LNHNV and CDR2 YYDKDF (reference sequence). The CDR3 is CATSRGLAASYEQYF. The CDR3 DNA sequence: TGTGCCACCAGCAGAGGACTAGCTGCATCCTACGAGCAGTACTTC.

The chain carries TRBV10-3 and TRBJ2-3, with a possible D match to TRBD1 (5 bases). V was shortened by 2 bases and J by 2 bases, with 14 bases between the two germline ends. The CDR3 has 16 residues. Germline CDR1 and CDR2: ENHRY and SYGVKD. CDR3 in amino acids: CAISEKGQGNTDTQYF. The CDR3 bases are TGTGCCATCAGTGAGAAGGGGCAGGGAAACACAGATACGCAGTATTTT.

This clonotype was seen more than once but under ten times. The chain uses TRBV30 and TRBJ2-5; 8 bases line up with TRBD2. J was trimmed by 5 bases and V by 1 base; bases with no gene match: 15. Germline lookup yields CDR1 GTSNPN and CDR2 SVGIG (reference sequence). The CDR3 covers 17 residues. CDR3 sequence: CAWSGGLAGVMRETQYF. In DNA, the CDR3 is TGTGCCTGGAGTGGTGGGCTAGCGGGCGTAATGAGGGAGACCCAGTACTTC.

The chain is built from TRBV12-3 or TRBV12-4 and TRBJ2-2; TRBD1 is a possible D gene (6 bases). This CDR3 is built from 16 residues. Trimming took 3 bases from V and 1 from J, leaving 12 bases between them. Here the CDR3 DNA reads TGTGCCAGCAGTTTGGTTTTGACAGGGAACACCGGGGAGCTGTTTTTT. Its translation: CASSLVLTGNTGELFF.

This clonotype was counted between two and nine times. The rearrangement joins TRBV7-2 to TRBJ2-7, with D tentatively TRBD2 (6 bases). The germline V and J ends were trimmed by 3 bases and 4 bases, with 16 bases remaining between them. The CDR3 extends over 15 amino acids. Germline loops: CDR1 SGHTA, CDR2 FQGNSA. CDR3 region: CASSFRDFTTYEQYF. The CDR3 coding sequence is TGTGCCAGCAGCTTCCGGGACTTCACCACGTACGAGCAGTACTTC.

This clonotype was observed a handful of times. The chain has TRBV10-3 and TRBJ1-5; D gene unclear. This CDR3 has 13 residues. Germline V gene lookup returns CDR1 ENHRY and CDR2 SYGVKD. Between the trimmed V and J ends, which lost 0 bases and 5 bases, there was a span of 5 bases. CDR3 loop: CAISESWDQPQHF. CDR3 DNA sequence: TGTGCCATCAGTGAGTCATGGGATCAGCCCCAGCATTTT.

V is TRBV20-1 and J is TRBJ2-1; 8 bases fit TRBD1. V lost 4 bases to trimming and J lost 0 bases; unmatched junction nucleotides: 11. From germline, CDR1 is DFQATT and CDR2 SNEGSKA (reference sequence). There are 17 residues in the CDR3. The CDR3 region is CSAKDYTGGGSYNEQFF. The CDR3 DNA reads TGCAGTGCTAAAGATTATACAGGGGGTGGCTCCTACAATGAGCAGTTCTTC.

The rearrangement links TRBV6-2 or TRBV6-3 to TRBJ1-2, with 8 positions matching TRBD1. With V trimmed by 2 bases and J by 3 bases, 2 bases remained unmatched. This CDR3 comprises 14 residues. Germline V gene lookup returns CDR1 MNHEY and CDR2 SVGEGT. DNA for the CDR3: TGTGCCAGCAGTTACACGGGACAGGACTATGGCTACACCTTC. Protein: CASSYTGQDYGYTF.